What follows is one T cell receptor beta chain and its context. The sample comes from a study of blood T cell repertoires in COVID-19. Across the study: Samples taken during acute and convalescent COVID-19 were collected in the United States, Italy and Spain. T cells, B-cell-depleted T cells, or PBMCs provided the cDNA or gDNA that served as material.

Per the original data handling: Amplification with reference gene primers provided the estimates of nucleated cell counts. Sequencing used immunoSEQ multiplex PCR; TCRdb keeps in-frame clones, though not all of them. The DNA gave D and trimming, while V, J and clone size come from that table. This table holds 250,000 to 300,000 clones, roughly 85% found once. The CDR3 is made up of 15 amino acids. The V gene's germline CDR1 is MDHEN and CDR2 SYDVKM. V lost 6 bases, J lost 0 bases, and 15 bases lay in between. The chain carries TRBV28 and TRBJ2-7; weak D call: TRBD2 (6 bases). The material sequenced was peripheral blood. The TCR comes from a man between 60 and 75 years old who had recovered from COVID-19. CDR3 bases: TGTGCCAGCAGACTCCCTTTGGGGGGCTCCTACGAGCAGTACTTC. It yields the protein CASRLPLGGSYEQYF.